Following are 9 T cell receptor beta chains from one sample sequenced in a study of cytomegalovirus exposure and HLA in healthy donors. 13 Jbeta primers and 60 Vbeta primers were used for the PCR. Sequencing was performed with immunoSEQ multiplex PCR; in TCRdb, only in-frame clones are kept and a portion is missing. This sample lists about 170,000 clones; its ten largest clones have about 0.79%. What was sequenced was PBMCs. Receptor source: a woman under 30 in good health and CMV-seropositive.

As DNA, the CDR3 is TGTGCCAGCTCACCACACCAGGGGGCTTACACTGAAGCTTTCTTT. It is translated as CASSPHQGAYTEAFF. The rearrangement joins TRBV18 to TRBJ1-1, with 8 bases identical to TRBD1. The junction had 4 bases not matched to a gene; V was cut back by 1 base and J by 3 bases. The CDR3 has 15 residues. Per the germline V gene, CDR1 is KGHSH and CDR2 is LQKENI. The full variable domain, with the rest looked up from reference TRBV18 and TRBJ1-1, is NAGVMQNPRHLVRRRGQEARLRCSPMKGHSHVYWYRQLPEEGLKFMVYLQKENIIDESGMPKERFSAEFPKEGPSILRIQQVVRGDSAAYFCASSPHQGAYTEAFFGQGTRLTVV.

The chain is built from TRBV7-2 and TRBJ2-3, with no clear D. The CDR3 consists of 11 residues. Germline assignment: CDR1 SGHTA and CDR2 FQGNSA. Trimming removed 3 bases at V and 6 bases at J, with 4 bases between. Here the CDR3 reads CASSFGDTQYF. The CDR3 DNA follows: TGTGCCAGCAGCTTCGGGGATACGCAGTATTTT.

V and J are TRBV9 and TRBJ2-7, with a possible D match to TRBD2 (7 bases). The CDR3 covers 16 residues. The germline V gene has CDR1 SGDLS and CDR2 YYNGEE. The V end lost 1 base, the J end lost 2 bases, and 16 bases lay between the germline ends. Here the CDR3 DNA reads TGTGCCAGCAGCGTAAGGGTGGGAGGGGGTCCCTACGAGCAGTACTTC. Translated, it gives CASSVRVGGGPYEQYF.

This chain joins TRBV5-1 and TRBJ1-2; D not certain. Trimming pared 0 bases from V and 1 base from J, leaving 7 bases between. CDR1 SGHRS and CDR2 YFSETQ come from the germline V gene. CDR3 length: 14 amino acids. CDR3 amino acids: CASSLASSNYGYTF. Written as DNA, the CDR3 is TGCGCCAGCAGCTTGGCTTCGAGTAACTATGGCTACACCTTC.

The chain uses TRBV28 and TRBJ1-1; TRBD1 agrees at 8 bases. Germline CDR1 MDHEN, CDR2 SYDVKM. This CDR3 is built from 13 residues. The CDR3 DNA is TGTGCGACCTGGAGCAGGGGGCGGATTGAAGCTTTCTTT. This encodes CATWSRGRIEAFF.

The chain has TRBV4-1 and TRBJ2-5, with TRBD2 identical over 8 bases. The trim removed 0 bases at V and 1 base at J, leaving 4 bases unmatched. Germline CDR1 is MGHRA and CDR2 is YSYEKL. This CDR3 contains 16 residues. The CDR3 here is CASSQDPSGLQETQYF. In DNA form, the CDR3 reads TGCGCCAGCAGCCAAGATCCTAGCGGGCTCCAAGAGACCCAGTACTTC.

The V call is TRBV4-3, the J call TRBJ2-4; TRBD2 agrees at 8 bases. The V and J ends lost 3 bases and 0 bases, in that order; junction bases with no gene match: 4. The length of the CDR3 is 16 residues. Germline CDR1 reads LGHNA; CDR2 reads YSLEER. In DNA, the CDR3 is TGCGCCAGCAGCCACGCGGGGGGATTAGCCAAAAACATTCAGTACTTC. Translated: CASSHAGGLAKNIQYF.

The chain couples TRBV4-1 to TRBJ2-3, with D perhaps matching TRBD2 (6 bases). CDR1 is MGHRA, CDR2 YSYEKL, per germline. This CDR3 is built from 17 residues. V was clipped by 0 bases and J by 0 bases, with 13 bases between them. The CDR3 sequence: CASSQDYGGLSTDTQYF. DNA of the CDR3: TGCGCCAGCAGCCAAGATTATGGGGGACTTAGCACAGATACGCAGTATTTT.

J is TRBJ1-4 and V is TRBV30; tentatively, D is TRBD1 (6 bases). Trimming left V 5 bases short and J 5 bases short, with 18 bases between. This CDR3 has 15 amino acids. The V gene's germline CDR1 is GTSNPN and CDR2 SVGIG (reference sequence). The CDR3 bases are TGTGCCTGGGGAGCCACGGGGGGCAGAAATGAAAAACTGTTTTTT. Translation gives CAWGATGGRNEKLFF.